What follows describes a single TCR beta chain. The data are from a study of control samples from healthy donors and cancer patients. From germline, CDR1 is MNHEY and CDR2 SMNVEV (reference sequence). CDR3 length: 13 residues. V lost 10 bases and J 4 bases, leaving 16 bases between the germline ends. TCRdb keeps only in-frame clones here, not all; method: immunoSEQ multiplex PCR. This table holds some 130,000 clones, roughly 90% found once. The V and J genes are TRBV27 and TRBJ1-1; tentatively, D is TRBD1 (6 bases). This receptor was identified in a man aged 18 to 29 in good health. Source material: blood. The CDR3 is CATRRGAITEAFF. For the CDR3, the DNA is TGTGCCACCCGGCGGGGGGCGATCACTGAAGCTTTCTTT.